The clone carrying this TCR beta chain was seen only a few times. Its antigen is as yet unknown. This sample is drawn from a study of regulatory T cells in long-lasting Graves disease. Assembly of TCR beta libraries relied on iRepertoire HTBI primers together with Arm-PCR of CDR3 regions. Each CDR3 protein gets one entry after TCRdb re-called the multiplex PCR reads with MiXCR. The data contain roughly 470,000 distinct CDR3 sequences, roughly 20% of them singletons. The CDR3 totals 13 residues. After removal of 4 bases from V and 9 bases from J, the junction contained 4 bases not matched to a gene. The germline gives CDR1 SQVTM, CDR2 ANQGSEA. Notes on the study in general: Favored gene segments in persistent disease were TRBV28, TRBJ1-2 and TRBJ2-5.

Sample time point: persistent/refractory GD, antithyroid drugs over 5 years with positive TRAb. Researchers made the TCR library from RNA that was extracted from PBMCs. Recruitment took place at an endocrinology department in Xi'an, China. The clonotype originates from a female donor with Graves disease. This sample comprised peripheral blood mononuclear cells (PBMCs), obtained when the disease was refractory, from a patient treated with antithyroid drugs. The chain carries TRBV29-1 and TRBJ2-1; 12 bases are shared with TRBD2. CDR3 nucleotide sequence: TGCAGCGTTGCAGAGACTAGCGGGAGTGAGCAGTTCTTC. It specifies CSVAETSGSEQFF.